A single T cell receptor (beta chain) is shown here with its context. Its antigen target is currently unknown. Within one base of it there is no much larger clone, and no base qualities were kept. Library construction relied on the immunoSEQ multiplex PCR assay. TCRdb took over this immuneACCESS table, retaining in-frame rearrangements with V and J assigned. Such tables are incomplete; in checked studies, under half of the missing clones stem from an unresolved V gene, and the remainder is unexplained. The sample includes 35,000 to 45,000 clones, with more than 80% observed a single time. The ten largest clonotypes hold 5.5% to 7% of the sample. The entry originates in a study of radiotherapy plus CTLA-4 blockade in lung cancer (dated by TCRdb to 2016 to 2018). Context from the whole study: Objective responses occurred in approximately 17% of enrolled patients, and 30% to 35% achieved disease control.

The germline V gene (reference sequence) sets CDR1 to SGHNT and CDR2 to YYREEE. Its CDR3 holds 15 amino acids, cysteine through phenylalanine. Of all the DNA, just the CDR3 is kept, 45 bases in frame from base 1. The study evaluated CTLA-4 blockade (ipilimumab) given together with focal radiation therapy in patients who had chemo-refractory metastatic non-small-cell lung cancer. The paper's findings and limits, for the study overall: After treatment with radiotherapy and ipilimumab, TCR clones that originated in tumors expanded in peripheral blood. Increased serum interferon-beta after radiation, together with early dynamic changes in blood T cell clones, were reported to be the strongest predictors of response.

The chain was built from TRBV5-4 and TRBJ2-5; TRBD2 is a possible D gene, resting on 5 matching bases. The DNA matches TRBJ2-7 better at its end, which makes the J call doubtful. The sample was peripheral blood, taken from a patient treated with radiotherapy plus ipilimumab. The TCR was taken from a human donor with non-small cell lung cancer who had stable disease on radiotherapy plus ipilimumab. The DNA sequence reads TGTGCCAGCAGCTTGGATCTCGGGCGGGCCTACGAGCAGTACTTC. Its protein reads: CASSLDLGRAYEQYF.